The 8 T cell receptor beta chains below were found in one sample sequenced in a study of T cell responses to AZD1222 COVID-19 vaccine (TCRdb year 2021). Per the publication, the time point label means: baseline before first vaccination. Library prep was done by the immunoSEQ multiplex PCR assay. TCRdb obtained this table from immuneACCESS and retained in-frame rearrangements with V and J assigned. These tables miss some clones; where compared with another copy, unresolved V genes account for less than half of the shortfall, and the remainder is unexplained. The table for this sample lists some 130,000 clones; about 93% of them were counted only once. The ten largest clones capture roughly 1% of the sample. The specimen comprised peripheral blood, sampled on day 0 of AZD1222 vaccination. These receptors all come from an adult in good health.

This chain links TRBV9 with TRBJ1-1; D is unresolved. The CDR3 has 15 residues. The V end lost 0 bases, the J end lost 3 bases, and 12 bases lay between the germline ends. Germline values: CDR1 SGDLS, CDR2 YYNGEE. The CDR3 here is CASSVDDGEYTEAFF. The DNA for the CDR3 is TGTGCCAGCAGCGTAGATGACGGGGAATACACTGAAGCTTTCTTT.

The chain has TRBV6-1 and TRBJ2-5, with 10 bases identical to TRBD2. This CDR3 is 15 amino acids long. With 3 bases clipped from V and 4 bases from J, the junction kept 5 bases outside the gene matches. The germline CDR1 and CDR2 sequences are MNHNS and SASEGT. CDR3 DNA: TGTGCCAGCAGTGAGGCTAGCGGGGGCCGAGAGACCCAGTACTTC. This encodes CASSEASGGRETQYF.

The chain links TRBV19 to TRBJ2-7, with 7 nucleotides matching TRBD1. The V gene's germline CDR1 is LNHDA and CDR2 SQIVND (reference sequence). The CDR3 length is 14 residues. V dropped 7 bases and J dropped 2; count of bases not matched to a gene: 8. CDR3 DNA: TGTGCCAGTACGACCCGACAGGGCGCCTACGAGCAGTACTTC. Protein product: CASTTRQGAYEQYF.

The chain is built from TRBV25-1 and TRBJ2-2; D might be TRBD1 or TRBD2, each matching 5 bases. The CDR3 is 15 residues long. The germline V gene encodes CDR1 MGHDK and CDR2 SYGVNS. V lost 6 bases to trimming and J lost 0 bases, with 11 bases between them. For the CDR3, the DNA is TGTGCCAGCAGGGCTTTGGGGGCGAACACCGGGGAGCTGTTTTTT. Its protein is CASRALGANTGELFF.

The genes are TRBV29-1 and TRBJ1-1; D may be TRBD1 (5 bases). The germline V and J ends were trimmed by 4 bases and 0 bases, with 12 bases remaining between them. The CDR3 consists of 14 residues. The V gene's germline CDR1 is SQVTM and CDR2 ANQGSEA. The CDR3 DNA follows: TGCAGCGTTGTAGGGACTATTGTGAACACTGAAGCTTTCTTT. Translated, it gives CSVVGTIVNTEAFF.

This clone came up once. The chain couples TRBV14 to TRBJ1-2; D is possibly TRBD1 (5 bases). Germline CDR1 SGHDN, CDR2 FVKESK. This CDR3 contains 14 residues. Trimming took 2 bases from V and 6 from J, leaving 13 bases between them. This chain's CDR3 is CASSQRRGADGYTF. The CDR3 region has the DNA TGTGCCAGCAGCCAAAGAAGAGGGGCGGATGGCTACACCTTC.

J is TRBJ1-5 and V is TRBV27; D gene unclear. This CDR3 is 14 amino acids long. Germline loops: CDR1 MNHEY, CDR2 SMNVEV (reference sequence). The V gene lost 3 bases and the J gene lost 5 bases, with 11 bases spanning the gap. The CDR3 is CASSFARLDQPQHF. Here the CDR3 DNA reads TGTGCCAGCAGTTTTGCTAGATTGGATCAGCCCCAGCATTTT.

V usage is TRBV4-1 and J usage is TRBJ1-5; 8 nucleotides match TRBD1. The CDR3 has 15 amino acids. Germline CDR1 reads MGHRA; CDR2 reads YSYEKL. V lost 6 bases to trimming and J lost 4 bases; unmatched junction nucleotides: 8. The DNA for the CDR3 is TGCGCCAGCAGTTTCGACAGGGGCCTGAATCAGCCCCAGCATTTT. Its translation is CASSFDRGLNQPQHF.